Listed below are T cell receptor beta chains from one sample, sequenced in a study of Graves' ophthalmopathy and Graves' hyperthyroidism. TCRdb recomputed calls from the multiplex PCR reads with MiXCR, one row per CDR3 protein. Altogether around 590,000 distinct CDR3 sequences are present, just under 40% being singletons, with the ten largest covering about 4%. Material: peripheral blood or thyroid tissue (not recorded which). The receptors stem from an adult man with Graves' hyperthyroidism. Both conserved end residues are part of each CDR3. The order of the fields is D gene, V gene, J gene, clone size, CDR3 DNA, CDR3 protein. D genes are given only for firm matches. Size values are once, few and many counts, or a class for expanded clones, and some rows have none.

>TRBD1|TRBV15|TRBJ2-5|NA
TGTGCCACCAGCAGGACAGGGGTAGGAGAGACCCAGTACTTC
CATSRTGVGETQYF
>TRBD2|TRBV19|TRBJ2-7|NA
TGTGCCAGTAGTTTAACTAGCGGGAGGACCTACGAGCAGTACTTC
CASSLTSGRTYEQYF
>NA|TRBV7-6|TRBJ2-3|NA
TGTGCCAGCAGCTTTAGCAGCACAGATACGCAGTATTTT
CASSFSSTDTQYF
>TRBD1|TRBV29-1|TRBJ1-5|NA
TGCAGCGTTGAGGGGACAGGGGGCAGGAATGAGCCCCAGCATTTT
CSVEGTGGRNEPQHF
>NA|TRBV7-2|TRBJ1-6|NA
TGTGCCAGCAGCCCCATCGCGGGGAATTCACCCCTCCACTTT
CASSPIAGNSPLHF
>NA|TRBV6-5|TRBJ1-6|many
TGTGCCAGCAGTGAGGCCGGGGGTTGGAATTCACCCCTCCACTTT
CASSEAGGWNSPLHF
>NA|TRBV7-2|TRBJ1-2|NA
TGTGCCAGCAGCTTAGTCTCAGGGTCCTTCCCCTATGGCTACACCTTC
CASSLVSGSFPYGYTF
>NA|TRBV20-1|TRBJ1-5|NA
TGCAGTGCTAGAGAGGGCCAGGGAAAAAATCAGCCCCAGCATTTT
CSAREGQGKNQPQHF
>TRBD1|TRBV20-1|TRBJ1-6|many
TGCAGTGCTAGGGGGACAGGGTTAGGCTATAATTCACCCCTCCACTTT
CSARGTGLGYNSPLHF
>TRBD1|TRBV24-1|TRBJ1-2|many
TGTGCCACCAGTGATAGGACAGGGGGCGGCTACACCTTC
CATSDRTGGGYTF
>NA|TRBV7-9|TRBJ2-7|many
TGTGCCAGCAGCGACTACAGGGCCGAGCAGTACTTC
CASSDYRAEQYF
>TRBD2|TRBV29-1|TRBJ2-7|NA
TGCAGCGTCCACCTAGCGGGAGACGAGCAGTACTTC
CSVHLAGDEQYF
>NA|TRBV9|TRBJ1-5|NA
TGTGCCAGCAGCGTTCCAACTTGGAGCAATCAGCCCCAGCATTTT
CASSVPTWSNQPQHF
>NA|TRBV14|TRBJ1-6|many
TGTGCCAGCAGCGGATTTTATAATTCACCCCTCCACTTT
CASSGFYNSPLHF
>TRBD1|TRBV2|TRBJ2-7|many
TGTGCCAGCACGTTGCAGGGGGCGTCTGGCGAGCAGTACTTC
CASTLQGASGEQYF
>NA|TRBV2|TRBJ2-3|few
TGTGCCAGCCAACAGGGTTTAATGCCCACAGATACGCAGTATTTT
CASQQGLMPTDTQYF
>NA|TRBV10-1|TRBJ1-5|NA
TGCGCCAGCAGCCAAGTACAGGAGGACGATGATCAGCCCCAGCATTTT
CASSQVQEDDDQPQHF
>NA|TRBV10-1|TRBJ2-2|NA
TGCGCCAGCAGGGAGGGGGCCTTCACCGGGGAGCTGTTTTTT
CASREGAFTGELFF
>NA|TRBV2|TRBJ1-3|many
TGTGCCAGCAGTGAAGCAAAGACGTCTGGAAACACCATATATTTT
CASSEAKTSGNTIYF
>NA|TRBV5-5|TRBJ1-2|NA
TGTGCCAGCAGCTTCATGGAGTTCGACTATGGCTACACCTTC
CASSFMEFDYGYTF
>NA|TRBV12-3/TRBV12-4|TRBJ1-2|many
TGTGCCAGCAGTTCTGGGATTGGCTATGGCTACACCTTC
CASSSGIGYGYTF
>NA|TRBV7-4|TRBJ2-5|NA
TGTGCCAGCAGCTTGAGGGTAAGAGGGAGTGGAGGAGAGACCCAGTGCTTC
CASSLRVRGSGGETQCF
>NA|TRBV29-1|TRBJ2-5|many
TGCAGCGTCCGAGGGGGGGGCTGGGATTACGAGACCCAGTACTTC
CSVRGGGWDYETQYF
>NA|TRBV28|TRBJ1-2|few
TGTGCCAGCGAGAAACAGGGTTTTAACTATGGCTACACCTTC
CASEKQGFNYGYTF
>NA|TRBV20-1|TRBJ1-5|many
TGCAGTGCTAGAGAACAGAATAGCAATCAGCCCCAGCATTTT
CSAREQNSNQPQHF
>NA|TRBV6-5|TRBJ2-7|few
TGTGCCAGCATAAAAGCCCAGGGGACATCGGAGTACGAGCAGTACTTC
CASIKAQGTSEYEQYF
>NA|TRBV6-6|TRBJ1-1|few
TGTGCCAGCAGTTACTCCCCCCACACTATGAACACTGAAGCTTTCTTT
CASSYSPHTMNTEAFF
>TRBD2|TRBV28|TRBJ2-7|few
TGTGCCAGCAGTTTTGGGACTAAGCGCTCCTACGAGCAGTACTTC
CASSFGTKRSYEQYF
>NA|TRBV5-1|TRBJ2-7|NA
TGCGCCAGCAGCTTGGAAGGGGACTACGAGCAGTACTTC
CASSLEGDYEQYF
>NA|TRBV29-1|TRBJ2-3|few
TGCAGCGTCGTCAAGCCCGGGGCAGGGTCGGGGTACACAGATACGCAGTATTTT
CSVVKPGAGSGYTDTQYF
>TRBD2|TRBV7-2|TRBJ2-7|few
TGTGCCAGCAGCCGACTAGCGGGCGCTAAGAGCTCCTACGAGCAGTACTTC
CASSRLAGAKSSYEQYF
>NA|TRBV11-2|TRBJ2-7|NA
TGTGCCAGCAGCTACTCCTACGGGGGCACCTACGAGCAGTACTTC
CASSYSYGGTYEQYF
>TRBD2|TRBV7-9|TRBJ2-1|NA
TGTGCCAGCAGTCTAGCGGGAGTAGTCTATGAGCAGTTCTTC
CASSLAGVVYEQFF
>TRBD1|TRBV12-3/TRBV12-4|TRBJ1-2|NA
TGTGCCAGCAGGAGAGGACAGGTGGGGGGCTACACCTTC
CASRRGQVGGYTF
>NA|TRBV5-1|TRBJ2-2|NA
TGCGCCAGCAGCGACGGACTCTCCGCGAACACCGGGGAGCTGTTTTTT
CASSDGLSANTGELFF
>NA|TRBV20-1|TRBJ1-5|many
TGCAGTGCAGGGACTTTCTATAGCAATCAGCCCCAGCATTTT
CSAGTFYSNQPQHF
>TRBD1|TRBV5-1|TRBJ2-7|many
TGCGCCAGCAGCTTGGTCTCGTCAGGGGGCGGGTACGAGCAGTACTTC
CASSLVSSGGGYEQYF
>NA|TRBV9|TRBJ1-1|few
TGTGCCAGCATCGATGGGACTGAAGCTTTCTTT
CASIDGTEAFF
>TRBD1|TRBV7-9|TRBJ2-7|NA
TGTGCCAGCACCGACACGGGACAGGGTTACGAGCAGTACTTC
CASTDTGQGYEQYF
>NA|TRBV24-1|TRBJ1-1|NA
TGTGCCACCAGTGATGGATACAATGAGCAGTTCTTT
CATSDGYNEQFF
>TRBD1|TRBV2|TRBJ1-1|many
TGTGCCACCGAAACAGGGGGAATCGCTGAAGCTTTCTTT
CATETGGIAEAFF
>NA|TRBV10-3|TRBJ1-2|NA
TGTGCCATCAGTGCCACATTGCCCTATGGCCGCACCTTC
CAISATLPYGRTF
>NA|TRBV6-1|TRBJ1-5|many
TGTGCCAGCAGTGAAAGGAGGAGGGGGAGAAATCAGCCCCAGCATTTT
CASSERRRGRNQPQHF
>NA|TRBV24-1|TRBJ1-5|NA
TGTGCCACCAGTGGTGGGGCAGAAGAGACCCAGCATTTT
CATSGGAEETQHF
>NA|TRBV30|TRBJ2-7|NA
TGTGCCTGGAGTGTAGGGAACGATTACGAGCAGTACTTC
CAWSVGNDYEQYF
>TRBD1|TRBV10-3|TRBJ1-1|many
TGTGCCACCGGCCGGACAGGGGAGGGTACTGAAGCTTTCTTT
CATGRTGEGTEAFF
>NA|TRBV5-4|TRBJ1-6|NA
TGTGCCAGCAGCTTGGTTCGTGCGGATAATTCACCCCTCCACTTT
CASSLVRADNSPLHF
>NA|TRBV3-1|TRBJ1-2|NA
TGTGCCAGCAGCCAGGCGGGAGCCCTCTATGGCTACACCTTC
CASSQAGALYGYTF
>NA|TRBV11-2|TRBJ2-3|once
TGTGCCAGCAGCTTAGGGTCGGGGGTTGATACGCAGTATTTT
CASSLGSGVDTQYF
>NA|TRBV7-6|TRBJ2-7|NA
TGTGCCAGCAGCTTAAAGGTCGTACCTACCTACGAGCAGTACTTC
CASSLKVVPTYEQYF
>NA|TRBV5-6|TRBJ1-5|NA
TGTGCCAGCAGCTTGTTACAGGGTAACAATCAGCCCCAGCATTTT
CASSLLQGNNQPQHF
>NA|TRBV29-1|TRBJ2-7|NA
TGCAGCGTTGCACAGGGGGGGAGCTACGAGCAGTACTTC
CSVAQGGSYEQYF
>NA|TRBV10-3|TRBJ1-1|many
TGTGCCATCAGTGTAGACTTCCAGGGAGGCACTGAAGCTTTCTTT
CAISVDFQGGTEAFF
>NA|TRBV20-1|TRBJ1-2|many
TGCAGTGCTACTCTTGGCAACTATGGCTACACCTTC
CSATLGNYGYTF
>TRBD2|TRBV2|TRBJ2-2|NA
TGTGCCAGCAGTACAGGGAGCGGGAGGACAGCTCGGGTAACCGGGGAGCTGTTTTTT
CASSTGSGRTARVTGELFF
>NA|TRBV4-2|TRBJ1-3|few
TGTGCCAGCAGCCAAGACAGGGCGCCTGGAAACACCATATATTTT
CASSQDRAPGNTIYF
>NA|TRBV2|TRBJ1-5|many
TGTGCCAGCAGTGAAGGGTCAGAGATAGGCAATCAGCCCCAGCATTTT
CASSEGSEIGNQPQHF
>NA|TRBV2|TRBJ1-5|NA
TGTGCCAGCAGCACCGGGACAACAAATCAGCCCCAGCATTTT
CASSTGTTNQPQHF